The entry below gives a single T cell receptor beta chain sequence along with its context. Its antigen is still unknown. No much larger clone exists at a distance of one base, and base qualities are not known. The sample's time point label is to be understood as: cycle 2 day 1 (C2D1) of nivolumab. All trial patients had relapsed after autologous stem cell transplantation, with cohorts A, B and C differing in prior brentuximab vedotin exposure. The trial cohort was composed of 56 patients with relapsed/refractory classical Hodgkin lymphoma, for whom complete response, partial response or progressive disease was recorded as best overall response. Trial patients were treated with single-agent nivolumab in the multi-cohort phase II CheckMate 205 trial. Best overall response was determined by an independent review committee according to the 2007 International Working Group response criteria. PBMCs from the trial were collected at three points: immediately before nivolumab initiation (C1D1), and during therapy at cycle 2 day 1 and cycle 4 day 1. After peripheral blood was drawn into 8 mL Vacutainer Cell Preparation Tubes, PBMCs were isolated by centrifugation and then cryopreserved.

The CDR3, cysteine through phenylalanine, is 15 amino acids long. The kept DNA is CDR3 alone, 45 bases in frame from the first base. Ends trimmed: V by 6 bases, J by 0 bases; bases unmatched to a gene: 7. Taken from the germline V gene, the CDR1 and CDR2 loops are SQVTM and ANQGSEA. The Qiagen DNeasy kit was used to extract genomic DNA both from unsorted PBMCs and from the negatively selected CD4+ and CD8+ fractions. Amplification of TCR beta CDR3 regions was done by immunoSEQ multiplex PCR with primers that anneal to V and J segments. Amplification bias was minimized using a synthetic immune receptor repertoire, and residual bias was removed computationally after sequencing. Concerning the study's data processing: Repertoire diversity was quantified as the Shannon entropy index using custom Python scripts. Unsorted, CD4+ and CD8+ repertoires were examined separately, except in combined analyses, for which CD4+ and CD8+ sequences were merged in silico. A clone counted as expanded when the clone's frequency after treatment rose at least 2-fold relative to C1D1, and clones undetected at baseline were given a pseudocount of 0.5. Singleton clones were defined as clones with 0 or 1 copy at C1D1, and non-singleton clones were defined as clones with 2 or more copies. By matching protein sequences in sorted samples from the same patient, clones expanded in unsorted samples were annotated as CD4+, CD8+ or unknown. Wilcoxon tests on paired samples were used to test changes in diversity from C1D1 to C4D1. TCRdb holds this immuneACCESS table with in-frame rearrangements only. Some clones are missing; in checked studies, unresolved V genes explain under half, and the rest has no known cause. Clonal size and the V and J genes are those of that table, whereas D and trimming came from the DNA. In all, the sample holds more than 85,000 clones, and roughly 91% of those were seen once. Jointly, the top ten make up under 3% of the sample.

The data derive from a study of PD-1 blockade in classical Hodgkin lymphoma (dated by TCRdb to 2018 to 2020). Broadly, across the study: Nivolumab dosing was 3 mg/kg intravenously every 2 weeks, continuing until either disease progression or unacceptable toxicity. To define a peripheral blood immune signature of response to PD-1 blockade in classical Hodgkin lymphoma, the study combined TCR beta sequencing with CyTOF. Broad study findings and their caveats: A significant rise by C4D1 was seen in CD4+ but not CD8+ TCR diversity (p=0.0027 vs p=0.16), with the rise being most apparent in complete responders (p=0.02). Only a single clinical trial cohort was studied, and what caused the repertoire differences, possibly disease activity or prior therapy, remained undefined. Baseline TCR diversity was reported to be lower in newly diagnosed patients than in healthy donors and to be lower still in relapsed/refractory patients. Diversity was lower in patients who began nivolumab less than 1 year after ASCT, so these patients were left out of later analyses to avoid confounding by immune reconstitution. Trial patients with a complete response had baseline diversity similar to that of newly diagnosed patients, while partial responders and progressors had significantly lower diversity.

The sequence is built from TRBV29-1 and TRBJ2-7, with 11 bases in between that match TRBD2. The TCR comes from a human donor with classical Hodgkin lymphoma. The material sequenced was peripheral blood mononuclear cells (PBMCs), taken before the second cycle of nivolumab. DNA sequence: TGCAGCGTGACGGGACTAGCGGCATACTCCTACGAGCAGTACTTC. The translation is CSVTGLAAYSYEQYF.